Listed here are 2 T cell receptor beta chains from one sample, sequenced in a study of response to subunit inactivated influenza vaccine. One entry per CDR3 protein results from TCRdb running MiXCR on the RT-PCR reads. Of about 800,000 distinct CDR3 sequences detected, around 20% appear once; the ten largest clones hold about 9.4%. Material: PBMCs from blood, obtained about 5 days after vaccination. The receptors here all came from a man aged 50-59 years who received an inactivated influenza vaccine.

The gene calls are TRBV10-2 and TRBJ2-7, with unresolved D. CDR1 is WSHSY, CDR2 SAAADI, per germline. This CDR3 has 15 amino acids. Trimming removed 0 bases from V and 0 bases from J, with 9 bases in between. CDR3 residues: CASSESDIISYEQYF. The CDR3 region has the DNA TGCGCCAGCAGTGAGTCCGACATTATCTCCTACGAGCAGTACTTC.

The chain recombines TRBV7-9 with TRBJ2-2; D gene ambiguous. Germline V lookup: CDR1 SEHNR, CDR2 FQNEAQ (reference sequence). CDR3 size: 12 residues. V was pared by 8 bases and J by 4 bases, with 8 bases between. The CDR3, as DNA: TGTGCCAGCGTGTCGGGCACCGGGGAGCTGTTTTTT. It codes for CASVSGTGELFF.